This is a list of T cell receptor beta chains from one sample in a study of T cells in Graves' hyperthyroidism and ophthalmopathy. MiXCR was run by TCRdb on the multiplex PCR reads, yielding one entry per CDR3 protein. The sample lists hundreds of thousands of distinct CDR3 sequences; 14% were seen once. The sequenced material came from blood. The receptors originated from a woman aged 18-29 years with Graves' hyperthyroidism. The CDR3 runs from the conserved cysteine through the conserved F or W. A D gene is named only where the DNA matches it firmly. For some rows the clone size is stated as once, few or many, or as a class when expanded; others skip it.

clone_size	j_call	d_call	v_call	cdr3_nt	cdr3_aa
many	TRBJ1-1	NA	TRBV28	TGTGCCTCGGCCGGTGGGGGGATGTTAACTGAAGCTTTCTTT	CASAGGGMLTEAFF
NA	TRBJ2-3	NA	TRBV6-2/TRBV6-3	TGTGCCAGCAGTTACCAAAATCCCACGCGGGGCATCACAGATACGCAGTATTTT	CASSYQNPTRGITDTQYF
NA	TRBJ1-2	TRBD1	TRBV20-1	TGCAGTGCTGGGACAGGGGGGGGTGGCTACACCTTC	CSAGTGGGGYTF
many	TRBJ2-5	NA	TRBV7-9	TGTGCCAGCAGCCCCGATCGTGTGGCGTACCAAGAGACCCAGTACTTC	CASSPDRVAYQETQYF
few	TRBJ1-3	NA	TRBV30	TGTGCCTGGAGTCAGGGGTTTGGAAACACCATATATTTT	CAWSQGFGNTIYF
many	TRBJ1-2	NA	TRBV28	TGTGCCAGCAGTTTACTGCCGGCACCTTCTAACTATGGCTACACCTTC	CASSLLPAPSNYGYTF
NA	TRBJ2-7	TRBD1	TRBV20-1	TGCAGTGCCTCGTCAGGGGGAAGCTCCTACGAGCAGTACTTC	CSASSGGSSYEQYF
many	TRBJ2-3	NA	TRBV12-3/TRBV12-4	TGTGCCAGCAGTTTAGGGACCCTGCGGGCAGATACGCAGTATTTT	CASSLGTLRADTQYF
many	TRBJ2-7	TRBD2	TRBV11-3	TGTGCCAGCAGCAGAGCGGGGTTGTTCTCCTACGAGCAGTACTTC	CASSRAGLFSYEQYF
many	TRBJ2-3	TRBD2	TRBV9	TGTGCCAGCAGCGCCCACCTGGCGGGAGGGCAAACAGATACGCAGTATTTT	CASSAHLAGGQTDTQYF
NA	TRBJ2-7	NA	TRBV7-9	TGTGCCAGCAGCTTAGCAGGGACCGGAGCCTACGAGCAGTACTTC	CASSLAGTGAYEQYF
many	TRBJ1-2	TRBD1	TRBV7-2	TGTGCCAGCAGCCGTGGGACAGGGGTTTCGGCTAACTATGGCTACACCTTC	CASSRGTGVSANYGYTF
NA	TRBJ1-5	TRBD1	TRBV6-1	TGTGCCAGCAGTGGCCGAGACAGGGCTGATCAGCCCCAGCATTTT	CASSGRDRADQPQHF
many	TRBJ1-1	NA	TRBV4-1	TGCGCCAGCAGCCAAGTTGGGAAGAACACTGAAGCTTTCTTT	CASSQVGKNTEAFF
many	TRBJ2-5	NA	TRBV6-1	TGTGCCAGCAGTGAGGGGGGTCTTAAAACCCAGTACTTC	CASSEGGLKTQYF
many	TRBJ1-3	NA	TRBV2	TGTGCCAGCAGTGAGGCGGGGGACGGGGCTGGAAACACCATATATTTT	CASSEAGDGAGNTIYF
NA	TRBJ1-4	NA	TRBV7-2	TGTGCCAGCAGGCCAAAACAAGGCCGCGGTAATGAAAAACTGTTTTTT	CASRPKQGRGNEKLFF
few	TRBJ2-1	NA	TRBV6-1	TGTGCCAGCACTCAATCCGATCCCATTGAGCAGTTCTTC	CASTQSDPIEQFF
many	TRBJ2-3	TRBD2	TRBV6-1	TGTGCCAGCCGCGGACTAGCGGGACCAGATACGCAGTATTTT	CASRGLAGPDTQYF
many	TRBJ2-1	TRBD2	TRBV2	TGTGCCAGCAGTGGGCTAGCGGAAGACAATGAGCAGTTCTTC	CASSGLAEDNEQFF
few	TRBJ2-3	NA	TRBV18	TGTGCCAGCTCACCACCGCCCTACACAGATACGCAGTATTTT	CASSPPPYTDTQYF
few	TRBJ2-7	TRBD2	TRBV4-1	TGCGCCAGCAGCCAAGTGCGACTAGCGGGAGCCTACGAGCAGTACTTC	CASSQVRLAGAYEQYF
NA	TRBJ2-7	NA	TRBV3-2	TGTGCCAGCAGCCTCCGTTGGGGGGCGGGTGAGCAGTACTTC	CASSLRWGAGEQYF
many	TRBJ2-7	TRBD2	TRBV11-1	TGTGCCACATCGAGGGGAGCGGGAGGTGAAGAGCAGTACTTC	CATSRGAGGEEQYF
many	TRBJ2-2	NA	TRBV7-6	TGTGCCAGCAGCCCAGGATATAACACCGGGGAGCTGTTTTTT	CASSPGYNTGELFF
NA	TRBJ2-3	NA	TRBV30	TGTGCCTGGAGTCTATACGGTGGAGATACGCAGTATTTT	CAWSLYGGDTQYF
many	TRBJ2-1	NA	TRBV6-5	TGTGCCAGCAGTTACTCACCTGGGGAAGGGAATGAGCAGTTCTTC	CASSYSPGEGNEQFF
few	TRBJ2-5	NA	TRBV5-1	TGCGCCAGCAGCTTGGAGGGAGACGGGACCCAGTACTTC	CASSLEGDGTQYF
few	TRBJ1-1	NA	TRBV15	TGTGCCACCAGCAGAGGCCGCGGAGCTTTCTTT	CATSRGRGAFF
NA	TRBJ2-5	NA	TRBV29-1	TGCAGCGTTGTGGTACAAGAGACCCAGTACTTC	CSVVVQETQYF
many	TRBJ1-2	NA	TRBV5-1	TGCGCCAGCAGCCTACGCCCAGGGGAGACCTATGGCTACACCTTC	CASSLRPGETYGYTF
few	TRBJ1-2	NA	TRBV12-3/TRBV12-4	TGTGCCAGCAGTCTGGGTGAGGGAGGCTATGGCTACACCTTC	CASSLGEGGYGYTF
many	TRBJ2-1	NA	TRBV7-8	TGTGCCAGCCACCGTTCAGGCTACAATGAGCAGTTCTTC	CASHRSGYNEQFF
NA	TRBJ2-7	TRBD2	TRBV20-1	TGCAGTGCTAGGGATGTTAGCGGGAGCTACGAGCAGTACTTC	CSARDVSGSYEQYF
few	TRBJ2-5	NA	TRBV9	TGTGCCAGCAGCTCCACTACCTACCAAGAGACCCAGTACTTC	CASSSTTYQETQYF
few	TRBJ1-4	NA	TRBV5-5	TGTGCCAGCAGCTTGGGGGCCGGGACTTCCAATGAAAAACTGTTTTTT	CASSLGAGTSNEKLFF
many	TRBJ2-7	NA	TRBV28	TGTGCCAGCAGTTTTGGGTCCTTGGAGCAGTACTTC	CASSFGSLEQYF
NA	TRBJ2-6	NA	TRBV19	TGTGCCCGGCGAATGTTTGTCCGGTGGAGGGACTGCTACTCTGGGGCCAACGTCCTGACTTTC	CARRMFVRWRDCYSGANVLTF
few	TRBJ2-2	NA	TRBV7-3	TGTGCCAGCAGCTTAATTGGCGGGAAGAACACCGGGGAGCTGTTTTTT	CASSLIGGKNTGELFF
few	TRBJ2-1	NA	TRBV5-6	TGTGCCAGCAGCGCTCCGGATTCTCACAATGAGCAGTTCTTC	CASSAPDSHNEQFF
few	TRBJ1-3	NA	TRBV7-2	TGTGCCAGCAGCCCAAAGACAGCCTCTGGAAACACCATATATTTT	CASSPKTASGNTIYF
few	TRBJ2-7	NA	TRBV7-9	TGTGCCAGCAGCCCGGGGGATTTTTCCTACGGGCAGTACTTC	CASSPGDFSYGQYF
NA	TRBJ2-7	TRBD2	TRBV7-9	TGTGCCAGCAGCGGCCTTCCTAGCGGGTCCTACGAGCAGTACTTC	CASSGLPSGSYEQYF
many	TRBJ2-5	TRBD2	TRBV6-5	TGTGCCAGCAGTTACTCCCCCAGGGAGGGGACCCAGTACTTC	CASSYSPREGTQYF
many	TRBJ2-1	TRBD2	TRBV12-3/TRBV12-4	TGTGCCAGCAGTTTACTTGCGGGAGATCCATACAATGAGCAGTTCTTC	CASSLLAGDPYNEQFF
few	TRBJ2-2	TRBD2	TRBV9	TGTGCCAGCAGCGTAAACCTAGCGGACCCGAACACCGGGGAGCTGTTTTTT	CASSVNLADPNTGELFF
few	TRBJ1-2	NA	TRBV7-2	TGTGCCAGCACTCCCTTACGGGCCTATGGCTACACCTTC	CASTPLRAYGYTF
many	TRBJ2-5	TRBD1	TRBV28	TGTGCCAGCAGCTCCTCGACAGGGTGGGAGACCCAGTACTTC	CASSSSTGWETQYF
NA	TRBJ2-3	TRBD2	TRBV15	TGTGCCACCAGCAGCCGGGGACTAGCGGGAGACGATACGCAGTATTTT	CATSSRGLAGDDTQYF
few	TRBJ2-3	TRBD1	TRBV30	TGTGCCTGGAGTGAGGACAGGGGAACGCAGTATTTT	CAWSEDRGTQYF
few	TRBJ1-1	NA	TRBV5-1	TGCGCCAGCAGCTTGGGTGGACGGATGAACACTGAAGCTTTCTTT	CASSLGGRMNTEAFF
few	TRBJ1-1	NA	TRBV30	TGTGCCTGGAGTTGGGAGAACACTGAAGCTTTCTTT	CAWSWENTEAFF
many	TRBJ2-7	TRBD1	TRBV6-1	TGTGCCAGCGGGGACAGAGCCTACGAGCAGTACTTC	CASGDRAYEQYF
few	TRBJ2-5	NA	TRBV18	TGTGCCAGCTCACCCCCTACCCGGACAGAAGAGACCCAGTACTTC	CASSPPTRTEETQYF
NA	TRBJ2-5	NA	TRBV20-1	TGCAGTGCTAATAGTGGGGACCAAGAGACCCAGTACTTC	CSANSGDQETQYF
few	TRBJ2-1	TRBD2	TRBV7-3	TGTGCCAGCAGCGCCGTAGCGGGAGGGGTGGATGAGCAGTTCTTC	CASSAVAGGVDEQFF
many	TRBJ2-2	NA	TRBV6-6	TGTGCCAGCAGTTACGTCCCGGGACGGATGAACACCGGGGAGCTGTTTTTT	CASSYVPGRMNTGELFF
NA	TRBJ2-7	NA	TRBV7-9	TGTGCCAGCAGCTTGACCCCGGTATCCGAGCAGTACTTC	CASSLTPVSEQYF
few	TRBJ2-1	NA	TRBV7-9	TGTGCCAGCAGCTTGGAAGTAGCCTACAATGAGCAGTTCTTC	CASSLEVAYNEQFF